The rows below give T cell receptor beta chains drawn from one sample of a study of blood T cell repertoires in COVID-19. Method: immunoSEQ multiplex PCR; TCRdb's copy keeps in-frame clones and lacks some. This sample has 65,000 to 85,000 clones, with roughly 78% found just once. The sample comprised peripheral blood. The source is a woman older than 75 with active or convalescent COVID-19. The CDR3 runs from the conserved cysteine through the conserved F or W. The D gene is left open where the match is weak.

d_call	v_call	j_call	cdr3_aa	cdr3_nt
.	TRBV27	TRBJ2-7	CASSLMGAGLGEQYF	TGTGCCAGCAGTTTGATGGGGGCAGGGCTGGGCGAGCAGTACTTC
.	TRBV5-1	TRBJ2-2	CASSPLTGNTGELFF	TGCGCCAGCAGCCCCCTGACTGGGAACACCGGGGAGCTGTTTTTT
.	TRBV5-1	TRBJ1-1	CASSLVVGNTEAFF	TGCGCCAGCAGCTTGGTTGTCGGGAACACTGAAGCTTTCTTT
.	TRBV23-1	TRBJ1-3	CASSQFRADDMTYSGNTIYF	TGCGCCAGCAGTCAATTCAGGGCCGATGATATGACCTACTCTGGAAACACCATATATTTT
TRBD2	TRBV7-9	TRBJ2-1	CASSQEWASGSNEQFF	TGTGCCAGCAGCCAAGAGTGGGCTAGCGGGAGTAATGAGCAGTTCTTC
TRBD1	TRBV5-1	TRBJ1-1	CASSFGTGRTTEAFF	TGCGCCAGCAGCTTTGGGACAGGGAGAACCACTGAAGCTTTCTTT
TRBD2	TRBV7-3	TRBJ2-1	CASSPGGSGGIFNEQFF	TGTGCCAGCAGCCCGGGTGGTAGCGGGGGAATTTTCAATGAGCAGTTCTTC
TRBD1	TRBV11-1	TRBJ2-7	CASSPRDRPSWEQYF	TGTGCCAGCAGCCCCCGGGACAGGCCTAGTTGGGAGCAGTACTTC
.	TRBV7-8	TRBJ1-6	CASSPGRARELHF	TGTGCCAGCAGCCCCGGGAGGGCTCGTGAACTCCACTTT
TRBD2	TRBV7-9	TRBJ2-2	CASSSLPGTRSTGELFF	TGTGCCAGCAGCTCCCTCCCCGGGACTAGATCTACCGGGGAGCTGTTTTTT
.	TRBV5-6	TRBJ1-1	CASIKGLNTEAFF	TGTGCCAGCATCAAGGGGCTGAACACTGAAGCTTTCTTT
.	TRBV11-2	TRBJ1-2	CASKRGSDYGYTF	TGTGCCAGCAAGCGTGGTTCGGACTATGGCTACACCTTC
.	TRBV7-2	TRBJ1-3	CASSQGSLSGNTIYF	TGTGCCAGCAGCCAGGGCAGCCTCTCTGGAAACACCATATATTTT